This T cell receptor (beta chain) was identified during a study of cytomegalovirus exposure and HLA in healthy donors. Study-level points and caveats: The study listed 150 to 200 cytomegalovirus-associated TCR beta chains. A missense DCLRE1C variant was associated with V- and J-gene trimming of TCR beta chains in a later analysis, and an independent cohort replicated the association.

PCR amplification relied on 60 Vbeta primers (plus 13 Jbeta primers). Libraries were prepared by immunoSEQ multiplex PCR; TCRdb keeps only in-frame clonotypes and omits some of them. The sample holds approximately 110,000 clones; over 60% are singletons and the top ten take about 2.7%. A note on this clone: Antigen specificity is unknown.

V dropped 3 bases and J dropped 4 bases, with 12 bases sitting between them. Germline assignment: CDR1 LNHNV and CDR2 YYDKDF (reference sequence). There are 14 residues in the CDR3. The chain joins TRBV15 to TRBJ1-1; D uncertain. The clonotype was recovered from a woman aged 18-29 years in good health and CMV-seropositive. Material: PBMCs. CDR3 sequence (DNA): TGTGCCACCAGCAGTTACCAGGCGGGCACTGAAGCTTTCTTT. This gives the protein CATSSYQAGTEAFF.